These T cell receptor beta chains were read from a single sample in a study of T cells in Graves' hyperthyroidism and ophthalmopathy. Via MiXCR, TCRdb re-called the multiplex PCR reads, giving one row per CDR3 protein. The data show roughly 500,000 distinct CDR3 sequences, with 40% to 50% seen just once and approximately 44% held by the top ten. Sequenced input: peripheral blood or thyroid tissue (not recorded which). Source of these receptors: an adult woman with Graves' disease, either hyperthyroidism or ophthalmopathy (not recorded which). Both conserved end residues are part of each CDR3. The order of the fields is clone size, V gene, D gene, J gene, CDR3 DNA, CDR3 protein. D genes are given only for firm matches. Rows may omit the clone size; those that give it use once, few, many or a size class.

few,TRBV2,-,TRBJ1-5,TGTGCCAGCAGTGACAAGGACAGACATCAGCCCCAGCATTTT,CASSDKDRHQPQHF
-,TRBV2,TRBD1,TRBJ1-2,TGTGCCAGCAGAGAGACAGGGGTTGGCTATGGCTACACCTTC,CASRETGVGYGYTF
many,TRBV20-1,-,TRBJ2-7,TGCAGTGCTAGGGTAGGGTACTCCTACGAGCAGTACTTC,CSARVGYSYEQYF
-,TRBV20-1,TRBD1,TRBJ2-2,TGCAGTGCTAGGGGGACAGGATACACCGGGGAGCTGTTTTTT,CSARGTGYTGELFF
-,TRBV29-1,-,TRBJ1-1,TGCAGCGTGGGGGGATCGGGAAACACTGAAGCTTTCTTT,CSVGGSGNTEAFF
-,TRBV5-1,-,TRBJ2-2,TGCGCCAGCAGCGTTGAAGGGGGCACCGGGGAGCTGTTTTTT,CASSVEGGTGELFF
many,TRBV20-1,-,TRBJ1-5,TGCAGTGCTAGAGCCGATAGCAATCAGCCCCAGCATTTT,CSARADSNQPQHF
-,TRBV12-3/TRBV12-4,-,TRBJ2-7,TGTGCCAGCAGACGGGATACCTACGAGCAGTACTTC,CASRRDTYEQYF
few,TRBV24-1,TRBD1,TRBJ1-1,TGTGCCACCAGGGCAGGGGGGACTGAAGCTTTCTTT,CATRAGGTEAFF
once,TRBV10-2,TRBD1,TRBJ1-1,TGCGCCAGCAGAGAGAGACAGGGGGCTGAAGCTTTCTTT,CASRERQGAEAFF
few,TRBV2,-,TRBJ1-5,TGTGCCACCGTTGATCAGGATAATCAGCCCCAGCATTTT,CATVDQDNQPQHF
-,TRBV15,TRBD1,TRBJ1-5,TGTGCCACCAGCAGAGATGTAGGCGACAGGGGTGCTTTT,CATSRDVGDRGAF
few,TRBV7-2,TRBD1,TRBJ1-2,TGTGCCAGCAGCTTAAGTACAGGGGGCGGCTATGGCTACACCTTC,CASSLSTGGGYGYTF
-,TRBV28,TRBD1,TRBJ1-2,TGTGCCAGCAGTCCAGCGAGCTCAGACAGGGAGGATGGCTACACCTTC,CASSPASSDREDGYTF
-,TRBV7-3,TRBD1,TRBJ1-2,TGTGCCAGCAGCGGGGACAGCGAGCACTATGGCTACACCTTC,CASSGDSEHYGYTF
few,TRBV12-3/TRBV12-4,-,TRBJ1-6,TGTGCCAGCAGTTTGGGAGCCACCGGCAATTCACCCCTCCACTTT,CASSLGATGNSPLHF
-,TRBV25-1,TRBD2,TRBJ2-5,TGTGCCAGCAGTTACGCGGGGGGCCTAGAGACCCAGTACTTC,CASSYAGGLETQYF
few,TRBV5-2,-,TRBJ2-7,TGTGCCAGCAACGAGCGGGGCTATACGGGGCAGTACTTC,CASNERGYTGQYF
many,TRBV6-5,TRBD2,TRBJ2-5,TGTGCCAGCAGGGCCGGGAGGCGGGGAGAGACCCAGTACTTC,CASRAGRRGETQYF
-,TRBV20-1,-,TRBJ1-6,TGCAGTGCTAGACGACCGGGGTCGAACCTCCACTTT,CSARRPGSNLHF
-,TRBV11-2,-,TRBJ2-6,TGTGCCAGCAGCTTAGCCATGGGGGCCAACGTCCTGACTTTC,CASSLAMGANVLTF
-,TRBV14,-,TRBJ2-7,TGTGCCAGCAGCCAAGTTGCCGGGCGGTGGAGGTACGAGCAGTACTTC,CASSQVAGRWRYEQYF
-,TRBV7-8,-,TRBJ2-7,TGTGCCAGCAGCTTTGGACGGGTACCCTCCTACGAGCAGTACTTC,CASSFGRVPSYEQYF
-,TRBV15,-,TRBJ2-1,TGTGCCACCAGCATGATTTCTCAAGCTGGCGAGCAGTTCTTC,CATSMISQAGEQFF
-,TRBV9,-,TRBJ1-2,TGTGCCAGCAGCGTAGATTCTCAGGGGTATGGCTACACCTTC,CASSVDSQGYGYTF
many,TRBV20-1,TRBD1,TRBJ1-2,TGCAGTGCTAGCGAAGGACAGGGCAACTATGGCTACACCTTC,CSASEGQGNYGYTF
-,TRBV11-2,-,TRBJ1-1,TGTGCCAGCACTGGACTGGGGAACACTGAAGCTTTCTTT,CASTGLGNTEAFF
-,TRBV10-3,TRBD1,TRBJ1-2,TGTGCCATCAGTGACTCGGACAGGGGCAGGAACTATGGCTACACCTTC,CAISDSDRGRNYGYTF
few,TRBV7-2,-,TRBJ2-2,TGTGCCAGCAGCTTAGGGGGGGGCCCCGGGGAGCTGTTTTTT,CASSLGGGPGELFF